The 26 T cell receptor beta chains given below trace back to one sample, sequenced in a study of blood T cell repertoires in COVID-19. Data came from immunoSEQ multiplex PCR; TCRdb stores just in-frame clones and leaves some out. The data show 130,000 to 150,000 clones, 88% seen once. Sequences were obtained from peripheral blood. All receptors derive from a human donor in a cohort sampled during active COVID-19.

This rearrangement joins TRBV10-2 to TRBJ2-7; 9 bases map to TRBD1. The CDR3 spans 14 residues. J gave up 5 bases and V 6 bases, and 8 bases lay outside the gene matches. Looked up from germline, CDR1 is WSHSY and CDR2 is SAAADI. Written as DNA, the CDR3 is TGCGCCAGCAGCCCCGGGACAGGGACCCACGAGCAGTACTTC. Amino acid sequence: CASSPGTGTHEQYF.

This clone is a singleton in its sample. The gene calls are TRBV30 and TRBJ2-5; TRBD2 aligns across 8 bases. V shed 3 bases and J 4 bases; nucleotides not matched to a gene: 16. Germline V gene data show CDR1 as GTSNPN and CDR2 as SVGIG (reference sequence). The CDR3 extends over 17 amino acids. CDR3 in amino acids: CAWRQSGGPLRGETQYF. Written as DNA, the CDR3 is TGTGCCTGGAGACAATCGGGGGGGCCCCTCAGGGGAGAGACCCAGTACTTC.

This clone was seen a single time. This rearrangement joins TRBV28 to TRBJ1-2; D is unresolved. There are 13 residues in the CDR3. V lost 5 bases, J lost 1 base, and 8 bases lay in between. CDR1 MDHEN and CDR2 SYDVKM come from the germline V gene. The CDR3 here is CASSAAHNYGYTF. In nucleotides, the CDR3 is TGTGCCAGCAGTGCGGCGCATAACTATGGCTACACCTTC.

The rearrangement links TRBV7-9 to TRBJ2-3, with a tentative D call TRBD1 (6 bases). Trimming removed 4 bases at V and 3 bases at J, with 14 bases between. CDR1 is SEHNR and CDR2 is FQNEAQ in the germline V gene (reference sequence). The CDR3 extends over 15 amino acids. The CDR3 is CASSSRTAQTDTQYF. CDR3 nucleotide sequence: TGTGCCAGCAGCTCCCGGACAGCCCAAACAGATACGCAGTATTTT.

The rearrangement joins TRBV6-5 to TRBJ2-7; 9 bases are shared with TRBD1. Germline CDR1 is MNHEY and CDR2 is SVGAGI. The CDR3 runs to 14 residues. The V and J ends lost 6 bases and 7 bases, in that order; junction bases with no gene match: 10. In DNA form, the CDR3 reads TGTGCCAGCAGCACCGGGACAGGGCACAAAGAGCAGTACTTC. It encodes CASSTGTGHKEQYF.

The V gene is TRBV9, the J gene TRBJ2-5, with 8 bases lining up with TRBD2. The CDR3 spans 20 residues. The J segment lost 3 bases and the V segment lost 1 base, leaving 20 bases of the junction unmatched. Germline V gene lookup returns CDR1 SGDLS and CDR2 YYNGEE. CDR3 coding DNA: TGTGCCAGCAGCGTAAGCCCCCCGGGGGGGGCGCTTCCCGACGAAGAGACCCAGTACTTC. Translation gives CASSVSPPGGALPDEETQYF.

The rearrangement joins TRBV19 to TRBJ1-1; no reliable D call. The CDR3 totals 15 residues. The V end was cut by 7 bases, the J end by 3 bases, with 18 bases between. Germline loops: CDR1 LNHDA, CDR2 SQIVND (reference sequence). The CDR3 region has the DNA TGTGCCAGTACTCTGGCAGTCGCGGGTCACACTGAAGCTTTCTTT. Translation: CASTLAVAGHTEAFF.

The chain uses TRBV7-3 and TRBJ2-3; 7 bases line up with TRBD2. The J segment lost 5 bases and the V segment lost 4 bases, leaving 9 bases of the junction unmatched. CDR1 SGHTA and CDR2 FQGTGA come from the germline V gene. The CDR3 sequence is 15 residues long. CDR3 amino acids: CASSSNPLAGDTQYF. The DNA of the CDR3 is TGTGCCAGCAGCTCAAACCCCTTAGCGGGAGATACGCAGTATTTT.

The chain combines TRBV18 with TRBJ2-3; perhaps TRBD2 as D (5 bases). Looked up from germline, CDR1 is KGHSH and CDR2 is LQKENI. This CDR3 has 17 amino acids. V was clipped by 0 bases and J by 2 bases, with 15 bases between them. The DNA of the CDR3 is TGTGCCAGCTCACCACCCTACGGACTGGACGCCACAGATACGCAGTATTTT. Encoded protein: CASSPPYGLDATDTQYF.

This clone was detected only once. CDR3 sequence (DNA): TGTGCCAGCAGCTGGACTCCTCGTTCCGGGGAGCTGTTTTTT. Its translation is CASSWTPRSGELFF. The gene calls are TRBV7-9 and TRBJ2-2, with D possibly being TRBD2 (5 bases). This CDR3 region has 14 residues. The germline CDR1 and CDR2 sequences are SEHNR and FQNEAQ (reference sequence). Trimming removed 4 bases from V and 6 bases from J, with 12 bases in between.

The chain couples TRBV24-1 to TRBJ2-1; TRBD1 agrees at 7 bases. J lost 2 bases, V lost 9 bases, and 9 bases had no gene match. Germline values: CDR1 KGHDR, CDR2 SFDVKD. CDR3 length equals 15 residues. The CDR3 region is CATSRTGGTYNEQFF. CDR3 in DNA: TGTGCCACCTCGAGGACAGGCGGTACCTACAATGAGCAGTTCTTC.

The chain couples TRBV18 to TRBJ2-3; TRBD2 aligns across 10 bases. The CDR3 length is 16 residues. V lost 1 base and J lost 0; bases outside the gene matches: 1. Germline CDR1 and CDR2: KGHSH and LQKENI. The CDR3 spells CASSPRTSGSTDTQYF. The CDR3 bases are TGTGCCAGCTCACCACGGACTAGCGGAAGCACAGATACGCAGTATTTT.

J is TRBJ2-7 and V is TRBV12-3 or TRBV12-4, with 7 bases fitting TRBD1. This CDR3 is built from 11 residues. The V segment lost 6 bases and the J segment 12 bases; nucleotides outside the gene matches: 8. CDR3 DNA: TGTGCCAGCAGCCCTGGACAGGCCTTGTACTTC. It codes for CASSPGQALYF.

The chain couples TRBV19 to TRBJ2-1, with TRBD2 matching over 8 bases. The CDR3 totals 15 residues. Germline V gene sequence: CDR1 LNHDA, CDR2 SQIVND (reference sequence). The V and J ends lost 10 bases and 3 bases, in that order; junction bases with no gene match: 11. The CDR3 DNA reads as TGTGCCACCGATACGGGGGGGGGCTTCTACAATGAGCAGTTCTTC. Its protein is CATDTGGGFYNEQFF.

The chain uses TRBV4-2 and TRBJ2-3, with D possibly being TRBD2 (6 bases). This CDR3 is 17 amino acids long. Trimming left V 1 base short and J 2 bases short, with 16 bases between. Germline CDR1 reads LGHNA; CDR2 reads YNFKEQ. CDR3 bases: TGTGCCAGCAGCCAAGGGCTCACTAGCAGCTTCACAGATACGCAGTATTTT. Translated: CASSQGLTSSFTDTQYF.

The chain links TRBV7-2 to TRBJ2-3; TRBD2 matches 14 bases. The germline CDR1 and CDR2 sequences are SGHTA and FQGNSA. The CDR3 loop spans 18 amino acids. Trimming at V came to 5 bases and at J to 1 base, leaving 8 bases not matched to a gene. The CDR3 sequence: CASSPRTSGGRRTDTQYF. The CDR3 DNA reads as TGTGCCAGCAGCCCCCGGACTAGCGGGGGGCGACGCACAGATACGCAGTATTTT.

This clone was seen a single time. The chain uses TRBV5-6 and TRBJ2-7; TRBD1 aligns across 7 bases. The CDR3 has 13 amino acids. The ends lost 4 bases at V and 1 base at J; junction bases unmatched: 2. Germline CDR1 and CDR2: SGHDT and YYEEEE. This CDR3 reads CASSVGQSYEQYF. The CDR3 DNA sequence: TGTGCCAGCAGCGTGGGACAGTCCTACGAGCAGTACTTC.

The chain combines TRBV7-9 with TRBJ1-4; a weak D match, TRBD1 (5 bases). This CDR3 spans 14 amino acids. V lost 8 bases and J lost 1, with 11 bases in between. CDR1 SEHNR and CDR2 FQNEAQ come from the germline V gene (reference sequence). The CDR3: CASRGGGTNEKLFF. The CDR3 DNA sequence: TGTGCCAGCCGGGGGGGTGGAACTAATGAAAAACTGTTTTTT.

This clone was recorded a few times. The V gene is TRBV7-2, the J gene TRBJ2-5; 7 bases line up with TRBD2. The V segment lost 5 bases and the J segment 1 base; nucleotides outside the gene matches: 13. The CDR3 contains 17 residues. Germline V gene data show CDR1 as SGHTA and CDR2 as FQGNSA. The CDR3 sequence is CASSPMGEGGLQETQYF. The CDR3 nucleotides are TGTGCCAGCAGCCCCATGGGGGAGGGAGGCCTCCAAGAGACCCAGTACTTC.

The rearrangement joins TRBV5-1 to TRBJ2-3, with a weak D call TRBD1 (6 bases). Trimming took 0 bases from V and 2 from J, leaving 7 bases between them. From germline, CDR1 is SGHRS and CDR2 YFSETQ. The CDR3 consists of 14 residues. The CDR3 nucleotides are TGCGCCAGCAGCTTGGGGGACACCACAGATACGCAGTATTTT. Translated: CASSLGDTTDTQYF. Based on the CDR3 plus reference TRBV5-1 and TRBJ2-3, the full variable domain is KAGVTQTPRYLIKTRGQQVTLSCSPISGHRSVSWYQQTPGQGLQFLFEYFSETQRNKGNFPGRFSGRQFSNSRSEMNVSTLELGDSALYLCASSLGDTTDTQYFGPGTRLTVL.

The V gene is TRBV9, the J gene TRBJ2-5; weak D call: TRBD1 (6 bases). V was pared by 0 bases and J by 2 bases, with 11 bases between. This CDR3 contains 15 residues. Germline-derived CDR1 and CDR2 are SGDLS and YYNGEE. CDR3 sequence: CASSVVTGTQETQYF. In DNA form, the CDR3 reads TGTGCCAGCAGCGTAGTAACAGGGACACAAGAGACCCAGTACTTC. Supplemented by reference TRBV9 and TRBJ2-5, the full variable domain reads DSGVTQTPKHLITATGQRVTLRCSPRSGDLSVYWYQQSLDQGLQFLIQYYNGEERAKGNILERFSAQQFPDLHSELNLSSLELGDSALYFCASSVVTGTQETQYFGPGTRLLVL.

The V and J genes are TRBV7-9 and TRBJ1-1, with D tentatively TRBD1 (6 bases). The ends were cut back, 4 bases at V and 0 bases at J, with 24 bases in the middle. Per the germline V gene, CDR1 is SEHNR and CDR2 is FQNEAQ (reference sequence). The CDR3 extends over 19 amino acids. This CDR3 is CASSYDLGARGQMNTEAFF. CDR3 DNA sequence: TGTGCCAGCAGCTACGACCTCGGGGCCAGGGGACAAATGAACACTGAAGCTTTCTTT.

This clone was seen once. The gene calls are TRBV28 and TRBJ2-3; TRBD2 matches at 13 bases. CDR3 length: 16 amino acids. Germline values: CDR1 MDHEN, CDR2 SYDVKM. Germline trimming cut 6 bases from V and 2 bases from J; bases unmatched to any gene: 5. The CDR3 here is CASRLLAGGPTDTQYF. The CDR3 coding sequence is TGTGCCAGCAGGCTACTAGCGGGGGGGCCCACAGATACGCAGTATTTT.

The V call is TRBV4-1, the J call TRBJ2-5, with TRBD2 as a possible D gene (5 bases). Trimming took 0 bases from V and 3 from J, leaving 11 bases between them. The germline V gene encodes CDR1 MGHRA and CDR2 YSYEKL. The CDR3 spans 15 residues. CDR3 nucleotides: TGCGCCAGCAGCCAAGATCGGGAAGCGGAAGAGACCCAGTACTTC. The encoded protein is CASSQDREAEETQYF.

This clone was picked up a small number of times. This rearrangement joins TRBV18 to TRBJ1-2; 10 bases map to TRBD1. The V gene end was trimmed by 0 bases and the J gene end by 7 bases; junction bases not matched to a gene: 11. CDR3 length: 17 residues. The germline V gene encodes CDR1 KGHSH and CDR2 LQKENI. This CDR3 is CASSPPIGTGDLGGYTF. The DNA for the CDR3 is TGTGCCAGCTCACCACCGATAGGGACAGGGGATCTGGGTGGCTACACCTTC.

V usage is TRBV11-2 and J usage is TRBJ2-2; no firm D call. The germline V and J ends were trimmed by 7 bases and 3 bases, with 12 bases remaining between them. In germline, CDR1 is SGHAT, CDR2 FQNNGV. The CDR3 loop spans 14 amino acids. CDR3 DNA: TGTGCCAGCACCGCTAACAGAGACACCGGGGAGCTGTTTTTT. This translates into CASTANRDTGELFF.